Listed below are T cell receptor beta chains from one sample, sequenced in a study of T cell clones after liver transplantation. Clones were sequenced by immunoSEQ multiplex PCR, and TCRdb holds only the in-frame ones, with some missing. The sample contains some 61,000 clones, 60% to 75% of which appear only once. The source was CD4+ T cells from blood, collected at the 22-month timepoint. Receptors originate from a human patient who received a liver transplant. Certain T cells may be donor cells from the graft. The CDR3 runs from the conserved cysteine through the conserved F or W. The D gene is left open where the match is weak. Rows may omit the clone size; those that give it use once, few, many or a size class.

>TRBV7-3|TRBJ1-6|NA|NA
TGTGCCAGCAGCTTAGGGGGAGGTAATTCACCCCTCCACTTT
CASSLGGGNSPLHF
>TRBV18|TRBJ2-7|NA|NA
TGTGCCAGCTCACCACCGCAAGGGGGAGGCTCCTACGAGCAGTACTTC
CASSPPQGGGSYEQYF
>TRBV11-2|TRBJ1-2|NA|NA
TGTGCCAGCAGCACGGCCGTGAGGGGACCTAACTATGGCTACACCTTC
CASSTAVRGPNYGYTF
>TRBV5-1|TRBJ1-2|once|NA
TGCGCCAGCAGCGGAGGGGCTCCAGGGGTATACGGCGGCTACACCTTC
CASSGGAPGVYGGYTF
>TRBV2|TRBJ1-6|NA|TRBD1
TGTGCCAGCAGTCAGGACAGGAGCTCCTATAATTCACCCCTCCACTTT
CASSQDRSSYNSPLHF
>TRBV19|TRBJ1-2|NA|NA
TGTGCCAGCCGTGACGGGGAAAGACGCTATGGCTACACCTTC
CASRDGERRYGYTF
>TRBV4-2|TRBJ1-3|NA|NA
TGTGCCAGCAGCCCAGGGTTGGGGACGGCTGGAAACACCATATATTTT
CASSPGLGTAGNTIYF
>TRBV6-6|TRBJ1-6|NA|TRBD1
TGTGCCAGCAGTGAGACAGGGGTCTCACCCCTCCACTTT
CASSETGVSPLHF
>TRBV6-5|TRBJ1-6|NA|NA
TGTGCCAGCAGGTCTTTTCAGAATAATTCACCCCTCCACTTT
CASRSFQNNSPLHF
>TRBV18|TRBJ1-1|once|NA
TGTGCCAGCTCACCACAGGGTTCGAACACTGAAGCTTTCTTT
CASSPQGSNTEAFF